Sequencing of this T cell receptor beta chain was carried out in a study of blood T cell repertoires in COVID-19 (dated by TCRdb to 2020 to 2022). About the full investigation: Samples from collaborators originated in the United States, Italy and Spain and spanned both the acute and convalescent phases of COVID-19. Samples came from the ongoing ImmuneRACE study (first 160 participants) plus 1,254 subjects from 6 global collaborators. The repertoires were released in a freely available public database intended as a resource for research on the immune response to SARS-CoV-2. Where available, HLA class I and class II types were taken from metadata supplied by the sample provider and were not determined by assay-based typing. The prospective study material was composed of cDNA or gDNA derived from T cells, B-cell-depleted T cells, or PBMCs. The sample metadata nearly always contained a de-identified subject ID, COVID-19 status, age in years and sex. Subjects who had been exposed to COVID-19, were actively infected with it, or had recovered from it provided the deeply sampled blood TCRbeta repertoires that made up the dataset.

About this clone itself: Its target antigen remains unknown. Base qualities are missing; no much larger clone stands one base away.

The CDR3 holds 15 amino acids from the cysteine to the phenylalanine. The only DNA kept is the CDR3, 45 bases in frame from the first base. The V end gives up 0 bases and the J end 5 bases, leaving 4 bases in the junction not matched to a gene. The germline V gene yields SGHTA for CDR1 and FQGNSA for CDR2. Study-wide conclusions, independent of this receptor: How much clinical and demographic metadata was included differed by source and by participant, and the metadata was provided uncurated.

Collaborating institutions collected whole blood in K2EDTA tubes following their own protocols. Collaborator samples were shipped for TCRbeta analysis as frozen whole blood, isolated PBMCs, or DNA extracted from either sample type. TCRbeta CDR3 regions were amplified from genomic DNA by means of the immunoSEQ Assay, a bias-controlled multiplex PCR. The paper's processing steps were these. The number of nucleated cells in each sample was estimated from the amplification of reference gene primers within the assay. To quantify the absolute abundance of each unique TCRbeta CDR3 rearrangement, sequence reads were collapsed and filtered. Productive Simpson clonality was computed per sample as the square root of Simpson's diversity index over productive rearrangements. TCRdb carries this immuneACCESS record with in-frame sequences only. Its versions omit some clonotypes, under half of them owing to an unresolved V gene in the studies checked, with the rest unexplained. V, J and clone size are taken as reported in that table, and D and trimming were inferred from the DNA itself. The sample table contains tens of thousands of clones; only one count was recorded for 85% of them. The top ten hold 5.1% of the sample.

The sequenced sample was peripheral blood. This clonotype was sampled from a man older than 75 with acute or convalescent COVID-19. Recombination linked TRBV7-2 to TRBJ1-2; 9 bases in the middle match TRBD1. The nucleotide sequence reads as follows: TGTGCCAGCAGCTTAGCTACCGGGACAGGGTATGGCTACACCTTC. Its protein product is CASSLATGTGYGYTF.